Each of the 26 T cell receptor beta chains below was sequenced from the same sample in a study of cytotoxic CD8 clonotypes in ibrutinib-treated CLL (dated by TCRdb to the early 2020s). Receptor libraries were prepared by the immunoSEQ multiplex PCR assay. TCRdb mirrors the immuneACCESS table, restricted to in-frame sequences. Some clones are absent from its copies; in checked studies, under half trace to an unresolved V gene, and the reason for the others is unknown. Across this sample there are about 160,000 clones, with about 88% seen only once. 3% of the sample is held by the ten biggest clonotypes. The time point tag for this specimen amounts to: progressive disease on ibrutinib. Here the sequenced sample was PBMCs, taken at disease progression, from a patient treated with ibrutinib. The receptors were gathered from a human donor with chronic lymphocytic leukemia.

The chain joins TRBV29-1 to TRBJ1-1; TRBD1 matches 12 bases. The J segment lost 3 bases and the V segment lost 6 bases, leaving 8 bases of the junction unmatched. This CDR3 contains 15 residues. Germline V gene data show CDR1 as SQVTM and CDR2 as ANQGSEA. CDR3 bases: TGCAGCGTAGCCGGGACAGGGGGCTTATACACTGAAGCTTTCTTT. This codes for CSVAGTGGLYTEAFF.

This clone was seen only once. The rearrangement joins TRBV7-2 to TRBJ2-2; D is ambiguous. This CDR3 region has 15 residues. Germline-derived CDR1 and CDR2 are SGHTA and FQGNSA. Deletions cut 3 bases from V and 6 bases from J, with 14 bases between. The CDR3 DNA sequence: TGTGCCAGCAGCTTTGGCGGAGTAGACGCCGGGGAGCTGTTTTTT. Amino acid sequence: CASSFGGVDAGELFF.

In regard to this clone: Other nucleotide sequences in the sample specify the same CDR3. The J gene is TRBJ1-1, the V gene TRBV11-3; D gene uncertain. V shed 4 bases and J shed 7 bases, with 7 bases lying between them. CDR3 size: 11 residues. Germline CDR1 SGHNT, CDR2 YENEEA. The CDR3: CASSSRGEAFF. For the CDR3, the DNA is TGTGCCAGCAGCTCCCGGGGTGAAGCTTTCTTT.

This chain joins TRBV11-1 and TRBJ1-4, with D perhaps TRBD1 (5 bases). Germline assignment: CDR1 SGHAT and CDR2 FQDESV (reference sequence). Trimming stripped 5 bases from V and 0 bases from J, with 10 bases between. The CDR3 totals 15 residues. The CDR3 bases are TGTGCCAGCAGCGCGGGGGACGCAACTAATGAAAAACTGTTTTTT. Its protein product is CASSAGDATNEKLFF.

This clone has at least ten counts. The chain uses TRBV7-2 and TRBJ2-7, with 7 bases that match TRBD1. The CDR3 has 14 amino acids. Germline V lookup: CDR1 SGHTA, CDR2 FQGNSA. The V and J ends lost 6 bases and 0 bases, in that order; junction bases with no gene match: 5. The CDR3 nucleotides read TGTGCCAGCAGGCCTCGACAGGGCTCCTACGAGCAGTACTTC. It yields the protein CASRPRQGSYEQYF.

The chain couples TRBV16 to TRBJ2-2; D unresolved. Germline V gene lookup returns CDR1 KGHSY and CDR2 FQNENV. V was trimmed by 0 bases and J by 4 bases, leaving 6 bases between them. This CDR3 comprises 14 residues. CDR3 sequence reads: CASSQSGSTGELFF. The DNA of the CDR3 is TGTGCCAGCAGCCAATCAGGCAGCACCGGGGAGCTGTTTTTT.

The rearrangement joins TRBV15 to TRBJ2-7; a weak D match, TRBD2 (5 bases). The V gene's germline CDR1 is LNHNV and CDR2 YYDKDF (reference sequence). This CDR3 is 13 amino acids long. The V and J ends lost 1 base and 3 bases respectively, with 7 bases between them. DNA of the CDR3: TGTGCCACCAGCAGAGTTCGGGGCTACGAGCAGTACTTC. Protein sequence: CATSRVRGYEQYF.

This chain uses TRBV7-3 with TRBJ1-2; D gene ambiguous. This CDR3 has 13 amino acids. In germline, CDR1 is SGHTA, CDR2 FQGTGA. Trimming took 0 bases from V and 2 from J, leaving 4 bases between them. The CDR3 loop reads CASSLTNNYGYTF. DNA for the CDR3: TGTGCCAGCAGCTTAACGAACAACTATGGCTACACCTTC.

This sequence joins TRBV6-5 and TRBJ1-3, with 7 bases lining up with TRBD1. Germline CDR1 is MNHEY and CDR2 is SVGAGI. After removal of 0 bases from V and 0 bases from J, the junction contained 2 bases not matched to a gene. This CDR3 has 16 residues. The CDR3 bases are TGTGCCAGCAGTTACTCCACAGGGGACTCTGGAAACACCATATATTTT. This translates into CASSYSTGDSGNTIYF.

The chain uses TRBV5-1 and TRBJ2-7, with 8 nucleotides matching TRBD2. The CDR3 consists of 13 residues. V trimming: 4 bases; J trimming: 3 bases; junction bases outside the gene matches: 3. The germline gives CDR1 SGHRS, CDR2 YFSETQ. CDR3 bases: TGCGCCAGCAGCACGGGACTAGGCTACGAGCAGTACTTC. This encodes CASSTGLGYEQYF. The full variable domain, in which reference TRBV5-1 and TRBJ2-7 provide the parts outside the CDR3, is KAGVTQTPRYLIKTRGQQVTLSCSPISGHRSVSWYQQTPGQGLQFLFEYFSETQRNKGNFPGRFSGRQFSNSRSEMNVSTLELGDSALYLCASSTGLGYEQYFGPGTRLTVT.

The chain has TRBV6-1 and TRBJ2-6; D ambiguous. This CDR3 has 14 amino acids. Trimming took off 6 bases at V and 4 bases at J, with 10 bases between the two ends. Germline assignment: CDR1 MNHNS and CDR2 SASEGT. CDR3 nucleotide sequence: TGTGCCAGCAGCCTAGGGTCAGGGGCCAACGTCCTGACTTTC. This gives the protein CASSLGSGANVLTF.

The chain couples TRBV7-9 to TRBJ2-2; 8 bases are a match to TRBD2. Germline CDR1 and CDR2: SEHNR and FQNEAQ (reference sequence). Trimming cost V 3 bases and J 4 bases; bases outside gene matches: 4. The length of the CDR3 is 15 residues. The CDR3 spells CASSLGLVVTGELFF. The CDR3 bases are TGTGCCAGCAGCTTGGGACTAGTGGTCACCGGGGAGCTGTTTTTT.

This clone was picked up one time. V usage is TRBV7-6 and J usage is TRBJ2-1; 8 positions agree with TRBD2. This CDR3 has 15 amino acids. V was clipped by 1 base and J by 8 bases; unmatched bases: 7. Germline assignment: CDR1 SGHVS and CDR2 FNYEAQ. The CDR3, as DNA: TGTGCCAGCAGCTTAGGAGGGGCCGGGAGGGATGAGCAGTTCTTC. Protein sequence: CASSLGGAGRDEQFF.

V and J are TRBV6-1 and TRBJ1-2; maybe TRBD1 (6 bases). The CDR3 runs to 14 residues. The V gene lost 10 bases and the J gene lost 4 bases, with 19 bases spanning the gap. Germline assignment: CDR1 MNHNS and CDR2 SASEGT. The chain's CDR3 is CATSRSRGTYGYTF. The CDR3 DNA sequence: TGTGCCACCTCCAGGTCGAGGGGGACCTATGGCTACACCTTC.

Points on this clone: The same CDR3 can be traced to other DNA sequences in this sample. The chain combines TRBV18 with TRBJ1-1; no clear D gene. CDR1 KGHSH and CDR2 LQKENI come from the germline V gene. The CDR3 runs to 13 residues. V was shortened by 2 bases and J by 0 bases, with 4 bases between the two germline ends. The chain's CDR3 is CASSPGVNTEAFF. Here the CDR3 DNA reads TGTGCCAGCTCACCAGGGGTGAACACTGAAGCTTTCTTT.

This clone was found once. The chain carries TRBV18 and TRBJ2-3; unclear D gene. The germline V gene encodes CDR1 KGHSH and CDR2 LQKENI. This CDR3 spans 13 amino acids. The V and J ends lost 2 bases and 4 bases respectively, with 7 bases between them. The CDR3 is CASSPSVSDTQYF. The CDR3 nucleotides are TGTGCCAGCTCACCATCGGTTTCAGATACGCAGTATTTT. Based on the CDR3 plus reference TRBV18 and TRBJ2-3, the full variable domain is NAGVMQNPRHLVRRRGQEARLRCSPMKGHSHVYWYRQLPEEGLKFMVYLQKENIIDESGMPKERFSAEFPKEGPSILRIQQVVRGDSAAYFCASSPSVSDTQYFGPGTRLTVL.

J is TRBJ1-5 and V is TRBV6-5; TRBD1 agrees at 8 bases. The CDR3 sequence is 15 residues long. In germline, CDR1 is MNHEY, CDR2 SVGAGI. J lost 8 bases, V lost 6 bases, and 12 bases had no gene match. CDR3 DNA: TGTGCCAGCAGCCTCTACGAGACAGGGGTTGAGCCCCAGCATTTT. Amino acid sequence: CASSLYETGVEPQHF.

The chain employs TRBV27 and TRBJ2-1; D call uncertain. Trimming removed 3 bases at V and 7 bases at J, with 13 bases between. Germline CDR1 and CDR2: MNHEY and SMNVEV (reference sequence). The CDR3 has 14 residues. Written as DNA, the CDR3 is TGTGCCAGCAGTTTCGTCGGAGTGGGGAATGAGCAGTTCTTC. Its translation: CASSFVGVGNEQFF.

V gene TRBV10-1 combines with J gene TRBJ2-5, with 7 bases aligning to TRBD1. The CDR3 contains 15 residues. Germline loops: CDR1 WNHNN, CDR2 SYGVQD (reference sequence). With V trimmed by 4 bases and J by 1 base, 6 bases remained unmatched. CDR3 sequence (DNA): TGCGCCAGCAGTGGATTCGGGACAGCCCAAGAGACCCAGTACTTC. This codes for CASSGFGTAQETQYF.

The J gene is TRBJ1-4, the V gene TRBV25-1, with D possibly TRBD1 on 5 matching bases. This CDR3 region has 13 residues. CDR1 MGHDK and CDR2 SYGVNS come from the germline V gene. The V and J ends lost 6 bases and 11 bases respectively, with 16 bases between them. The CDR3 sequence: CASRDTPGEKLFF. In DNA form, the CDR3 reads TGTGCCAGCAGGGACACCCCGGGAGAGAAACTGTTTTTT.

This chain uses TRBV28 with TRBJ1-1; possible D gene TRBD1, 6 bases. The CDR3 contains 14 residues. Germline CDR1 is MDHEN and CDR2 is SYDVKM. The V end lost 6 bases, the J end lost 3 bases, and 14 bases lay between the germline ends. CDR3 nucleotides: TGTGCCAGCAGGGAAACAGGGCCTGACACTGAAGCTTTCTTT. It is translated as CASRETGPDTEAFF.

This rearrangement joins TRBV6-1 to TRBJ2-7; tentative D call: TRBD2 (6 bases). The V and J ends lost 1 base and 0 bases respectively, with 10 bases between them. The CDR3 length is 15 residues. Germline CDR1 reads MNHNS; CDR2 reads SASEGT. The CDR3 sequence is CASSEVSGSSYEQYF. Written as DNA, the CDR3 is TGTGCCAGCAGTGAAGTGAGCGGGTCCTCCTACGAGCAGTACTTC.

The gene calls are TRBV5-1 and TRBJ2-1; 7 nucleotides align to TRBD1. Germline-derived CDR1 and CDR2 are SGHRS and YFSETQ. The V and J ends lost 2 bases and 7 bases, in that order; junction bases with no gene match: 12. The CDR3 is made up of 16 amino acids. The CDR3 region has the DNA TGCGCCAGCAGCTTAACACTCCCGACAGGGCCGAATGAGCAGTTCTTC. Residues: CASSLTLPTGPNEQFF.

CDR3 coding DNA: TGTGCCAGCGGAATAGTATCGACAGATACGCAGTATTTT. Protein: CASGIVSTDTQYF. V gene TRBV7-6 combines with J gene TRBJ2-3, with no clear D. V was cut by 8 bases and J by 3 bases, with 12 bases left in between. Germline V gene data show CDR1 as SGHVS and CDR2 as FNYEAQ. The CDR3 totals 13 residues.

Here the CDR3 reads CASSAGQGTYNEQFF. CDR3 bases: TGCGCCAGCAGCGCCGGACAGGGAACCTACAATGAGCAGTTCTTC. The chain couples TRBV5-1 to TRBJ2-1; TRBD1 agrees at 8 bases. The CDR3 has 15 amino acids. The ends lost 4 bases at V and 2 bases at J; junction bases unmatched: 5. Germline V CDR1 and CDR2: SGHRS, YFSETQ.

The chain employs TRBV11-2 and TRBJ2-5; 10 positions agree with TRBD2. The CDR3 sequence is 14 residues long. J lost 5 bases, V lost 2 bases, and 2 bases had no gene match. Germline V gene lookup returns CDR1 SGHAT and CDR2 FQNNGV. CDR3 protein: CASSLSAGGETQYF. The CDR3 DNA is TGTGCCAGCAGCTTATCAGCGGGAGGGGAGACCCAGTACTTC. The whole variable domain, remainder taken from reference TRBV11-2 and TRBJ2-5, is EAGVAQSPRYKIIEKRQSVAFWCNPISGHATLYWYQQILGQGPKLLIQFQNNGVVDDSQLPKDRFSAERLKGVDSTLKIQPAKLEDSAVYLCASSLSAGGETQYFGPGTRLLVL.